These 21 T cell receptor beta chains were sequenced from one sample in a study of vaccination and CD4 T cells after COVID-19. Sample treatment: approximately 9-day PBMC culture with coronavirus spike peptide pools or control peptides (ViraFEST assay). The Oncomine TCR Beta short-read assay was applied to DNA of cultured CD4+ T cells. TCRdb independently ran MiXCR on the PCR reads; one entry per CDR3 protein. The sample shows under 20,000 distinct CDR3 sequences, roughly three fifths of them seen only once. Their recognized antigens are unknown. The specimen was CD4+ T cells from blood, cultured in vitro. The receptors were gathered from a human donor who had recovered from COVID-19.

This chain joins TRBV20-1 and TRBJ1-6, with TRBD1 matching 9 bases. Germline values: CDR1 DFQATT, CDR2 SNEGSKA (reference sequence). J gave up 5 bases and V 0 bases, and 11 bases lay outside the gene matches. The CDR3 spans 18 residues. CDR3 DNA sequence: TGCAGTGCTAGAGATCTACGTCGGGACAGGGAGAATAATTCACCCCTCCACTTT. Amino acid sequence: CSARDLRRDRENNSPLHF.

This chain uses TRBV6-1 with TRBJ1-3; D gene ambiguous. The CDR3 covers 15 residues. V lost 6 bases and J 0 bases, leaving 12 bases between the germline ends. Germline-derived CDR1 and CDR2 are MNHNS and SASEGT. The CDR3 here is CASSRRLPSGNTIYF. DNA for the CDR3: TGTGCCAGCAGCCGCAGACTCCCCTCTGGAAACACCATATATTTT.

This clonotype was seen only once. This chain joins TRBV7-9 and TRBJ2-5; D gene uncertain. The V end was cut by 6 bases, the J end by 1 base, with 15 bases between. The CDR3 runs 15 residues. Germline CDR1 and CDR2: SEHNR and FQNEAQ (reference sequence). The CDR3 region is CASRPTRRSQETQYF. CDR3 DNA sequence: TGTGCCAGCAGACCGACGCGACGGAGCCAAGAGACCCAGTACTTC.

This clonotype has a handful of counts. The chain links TRBV5-4 to TRBJ1-2; maybe TRBD1 (5 bases). Trimming pared 4 bases from V and 5 bases from J, leaving 15 bases between. This CDR3 comprises 14 residues. CDR1 is SGHNT, CDR2 YYREEE, per germline (reference sequence). The CDR3 region is CASSGTGTAYGYTF. DNA for the CDR3: TGTGCCAGCAGCGGCACCGGGACGGCATATGGCTACACCTTC.

This sequence joins TRBV27 and TRBJ2-3, with unresolved D. V was pared by 10 bases and J by 2 bases, with 13 bases between. The V gene's germline CDR1 is MNHEY and CDR2 SMNVEV (reference sequence). This CDR3 region has 13 residues. This chain's CDR3 is CAKVPAVTDTQYF. The CDR3 nucleotides are TGTGCCAAGGTCCCAGCTGTCACAGATACGCAGTATTTT.

The chain has TRBV12-3 or TRBV12-4 and TRBJ2-1, with TRBD2 identical over 11 bases. The CDR3 sequence is 15 residues long. With 7 bases clipped from V and 6 bases from J, the junction kept 8 bases outside the gene matches. The CDR3 loop is CASTKGGLAANEQFF. CDR3 bases: TGTGCCAGCACCAAGGGGGGACTAGCGGCCAATGAGCAGTTCTTC.

The chain links TRBV7-2 to TRBJ2-3; perhaps TRBD2 as D (6 bases). The V and J ends lost 5 bases and 5 bases respectively, with 14 bases between them. Germline CDR1 is SGHTA and CDR2 is FQGNSA. The CDR3 loop spans 14 amino acids. CDR3 in amino acids: CASSLRRRGDTQYF. CDR3 DNA: TGTGCCAGCAGCCTGCGCCGGAGGGGAGATACGCAGTATTTT.

This clonotype was seen a few times. This chain uses TRBV5-1 with TRBJ1-2; 9 positions agree with TRBD1. The V gene's germline CDR1 is SGHRS and CDR2 YFSETQ. V lost 3 bases to trimming and J lost 2 bases; unmatched junction nucleotides: 2. The CDR3 is 14 amino acids. In nucleotides, the CDR3 is TGCGCCAGCAGCTCCGGGACAGGGAACTATGGCTACACCTTC. Encoded protein: CASSSGTGNYGYTF.

The chain recombines TRBV30 with TRBJ2-5; 7 bases are shared with TRBD2. The CDR3 consists of 15 residues. Germline V lookup: CDR1 GTSNPN, CDR2 SVGIG (reference sequence). V dropped 2 bases and J dropped 5; count of bases not matched to a gene: 11. CDR3 amino acids: CAWSRGGSRMETQYF. The CDR3, as DNA: TGTGCCTGGAGTAGGGGCGGGAGTCGGATGGAGACCCAGTACTTC.

This clonotype was seen only once. The CDR3 loop is CASSLDKRTFDEQFF. The CDR3 nucleotides read TGTGCCAGCAGCTTGGACAAAAGGACATTTGATGAGCAGTTCTTC. V gene TRBV7-2 combines with J gene TRBJ2-1; D perhaps matches TRBD1 (5 bases). CDR1 is SGHTA and CDR2 is FQGNSA in the germline V gene. V was shortened by 3 bases and J by 8 bases, with 17 bases between the two germline ends. This CDR3 contains 15 residues. Supplemented by reference TRBV7-2 and TRBJ2-1, the full variable domain reads GAGVSQSPSNKVTEKGKDVELRCDPISGHTALYWYRQSLGQGLEFLIYFQGNSAPDKSGLPSDRFSAERTGGSVSTLTIQRTQQEDSAVYLCASSLDKRTFDEQFFGPGTRLTVL.

The chain couples TRBV3-1 to TRBJ2-7; D uncertain. The ends were cut back, 1 base at V and 2 bases at J, with 0 bases in the middle. The CDR3 extends over 11 amino acids. Germline V CDR1 and CDR2: LGHDT, YNNKEL (reference sequence). In DNA, the CDR3 is TGTGCCAGCAGCCAAGCCTACGAGCAGTACTTC. Its translation: CASSQAYEQYF.

The chain joins TRBV5-1 to TRBJ2-3; D is possibly TRBD1 (6 bases). The CDR3 totals 13 residues. Germline-derived CDR1 and CDR2 are SGHRS and YFSETQ. V shed 2 bases and J shed 6 bases, with 10 bases lying between them. This CDR3 is CASSFPTGDTQYF. CDR3 coding DNA: TGCGCCAGCAGCTTCCCCACAGGGGATACGCAGTATTTT.

This sequence joins TRBV6-1 and TRBJ1-2; D is perhaps TRBD1 (6 bases). Germline V lookup: CDR1 MNHNS, CDR2 SASEGT. There are 15 residues in the CDR3. Trimming removed 1 base at V and 8 bases at J, with 17 bases between. As DNA, the CDR3 is TGTGCCAGCAGTGAAGGGGGGACACTCGCGAGGGGCTACACCTTC. It is translated as CASSEGGTLARGYTF.

This clonotype was observed a few times. This CDR3 reads CASSLNRVPGTEAFF. For the CDR3, the DNA is TGTGCCAGCAGTCTGAACAGGGTCCCGGGGACTGAAGCTTTCTTT. The chain couples TRBV2 to TRBJ1-1; tentatively, D is TRBD1 (6 bases). Germline V gene lookup returns CDR1 SNHLY and CDR2 FYNNEI. CDR3 size: 15 residues. Deletions cut 5 bases from V and 5 bases from J, with 18 bases between.

The chain combines TRBV27 with TRBJ2-5, with D possibly called TRBD1 or TRBD2 (5 bases each). Trimming left V 6 bases short and J 3 bases short, with 11 bases between. Germline CDR1 is MNHEY and CDR2 is SMNVEV (reference sequence). The length of the CDR3 is 13 residues. CDR3 amino acids: CASSPRGEETQYF. CDR3 nucleotides: TGTGCCAGCAGCCCACGAGGGGAAGAGACCCAGTACTTC.

This chain uses TRBV30 with TRBJ1-1; D gene ambiguous. Trimming pared 2 bases from V and 6 bases from J, leaving 16 bases between. Germline loops: CDR1 GTSNPN, CDR2 SVGIG (reference sequence). The length of the CDR3 is 14 residues. CDR3 loop: CAWSSWAAGAEAFF. The CDR3 region has the DNA TGTGCCTGGAGTTCGTGGGCCGCTGGGGCTGAAGCTTTCTTT.

The chain uses TRBV3-1 and TRBJ1-6; a weak D match, TRBD1 (5 bases). V was shortened by 5 bases and J by 2 bases, with 7 bases between the two germline ends. Germline values: CDR1 LGHDT, CDR2 YNNKEL (reference sequence). The CDR3 is 14 residues long. CDR3 sequence reads: CASSRGAYNSPLHF. The CDR3 DNA sequence: TGTGCCAGCAGCAGGGGCGCCTATAATTCACCCCTCCACTTT.

The chain carries TRBV6-1 and TRBJ2-1; 7 bases fit TRBD2. Germline CDR1 and CDR2: MNHNS and SASEGT. The CDR3 is 19 residues long. The junction had 16 bases not matched to a gene; V was cut back by 5 bases and J by 0 bases. The CDR3 loop is CASSPPGLGVQSSYNEQFF. CDR3 DNA sequence: TGTGCCAGCAGTCCCCCCGGACTAGGGGTTCAAAGCTCCTACAATGAGCAGTTCTTC.

This clonotype was counted between two and nine times. The chain combines TRBV27 with TRBJ2-2; the D is unclear. V lost 0 bases to trimming and J lost 0 bases, with 8 bases between them. In germline, CDR1 is MNHEY, CDR2 SMNVEV (reference sequence). This CDR3 contains 16 residues. This chain's CDR3 is CASSLSGGTNTGELFF. DNA for the CDR3: TGTGCCAGCAGTTTATCGGGCGGAACGAACACCGGGGAGCTGTTTTTT.

This clonotype was counted only a few times. V and J are TRBV29-1 and TRBJ1-5; D is unresolved. There are 14 residues in the CDR3. V was shortened by 4 bases and J by 9 bases, with 19 bases between the two germline ends. In germline, CDR1 is SQVTM, CDR2 ANQGSEA. CDR3 sequence: CSVVGSGEGRPQHF. The CDR3 coding sequence is TGCAGCGTTGTCGGTTCCGGAGAAGGGAGGCCCCAGCATTTT.

This clonotype has just a few counts. This chain links TRBV6-5 with TRBJ1-1, with D perhaps matching TRBD1 (5 bases). There are 13 residues in the CDR3. Trimming left V 2 bases short and J 5 bases short, with 9 bases between. The germline CDR1 and CDR2 sequences are MNHEY and SVGAGI. CDR3 sequence (DNA): TGTGCCAGCAGTTACCAGGGAGAGACTGAAGCTTTCTTT. This sequence encodes CASSYQGETEAFF.